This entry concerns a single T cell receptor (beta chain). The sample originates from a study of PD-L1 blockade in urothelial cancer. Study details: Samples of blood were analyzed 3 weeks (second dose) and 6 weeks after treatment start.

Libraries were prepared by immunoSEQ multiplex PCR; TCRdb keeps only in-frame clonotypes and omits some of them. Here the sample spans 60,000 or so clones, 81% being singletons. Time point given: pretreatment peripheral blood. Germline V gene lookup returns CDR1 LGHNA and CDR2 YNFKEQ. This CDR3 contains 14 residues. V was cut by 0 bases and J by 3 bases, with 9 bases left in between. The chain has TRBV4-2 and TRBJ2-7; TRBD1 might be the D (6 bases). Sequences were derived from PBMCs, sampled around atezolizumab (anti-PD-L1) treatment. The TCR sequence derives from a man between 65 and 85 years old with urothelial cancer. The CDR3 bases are TGTGCCAGCAGCCAAGAATTAGGGGGCTACGAGCAGTACTTC. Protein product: CASSQELGGYEQYF.